Below are 2 T cell receptor beta chains sequenced from a single sample in a study of neoadjuvant anti-PD-1 for oral cavity cancer. Noted time point: after neoadjuvant nivolumab, at surgical resection. The table came from immunoSEQ multiplex PCR; TCRdb's copy has only in-frame clones and leaves some out. This sample has 8,000 or so clones, with under 80% found just once. The starting material was PBMCs, obtained after nivolumab (anti-PD-1) treatment. Receptors originate from a person aged 40 to 85 with oral cavity squamous cell carcinoma.

This clone showed up just a few times. J is TRBJ1-2 and V is TRBV7-2; perhaps TRBD1 as D (5 bases). The CDR3 length is 16 residues. The ends were cut back, 1 base at V and 4 bases at J, with 16 bases in the middle. The germline CDR1 and CDR2 sequences are SGHTA and FQGNSA. CDR3 region: CASSLGGAGIGYGYTF. Here the CDR3 DNA reads TGTGCCAGCAGCTTAGGTGGGGCAGGGATCGGCTATGGCTACACCTTC.

The chain joins TRBV4-2 to TRBJ1-1, with 9 bases matching TRBD1. V lost 0 bases, J lost 10 bases, and 9 bases stayed unmatched. The CDR3 runs 15 residues. Germline CDR1 LGHNA, CDR2 YNFKEQ. CDR3 sequence: CASSQEGQGGVGAFF. The CDR3 bases are TGTGCCAGCAGCCAAGAGGGACAGGGCGGGGTGGGAGCTTTCTTT.